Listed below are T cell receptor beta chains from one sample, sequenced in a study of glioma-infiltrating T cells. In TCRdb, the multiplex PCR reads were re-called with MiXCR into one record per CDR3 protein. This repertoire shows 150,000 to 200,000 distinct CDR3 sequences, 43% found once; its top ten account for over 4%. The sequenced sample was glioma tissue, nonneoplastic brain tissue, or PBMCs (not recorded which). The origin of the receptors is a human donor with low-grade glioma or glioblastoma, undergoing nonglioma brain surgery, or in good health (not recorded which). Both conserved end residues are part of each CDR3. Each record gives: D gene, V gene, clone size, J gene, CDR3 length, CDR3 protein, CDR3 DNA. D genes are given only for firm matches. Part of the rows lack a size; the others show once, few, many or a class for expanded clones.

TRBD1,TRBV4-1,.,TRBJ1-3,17,CASSLYHFGTAQSTIYF,TGCGCCAGCAGCCTATACCACTTCGGGACAGCTCAAAGCACCATATATTTT
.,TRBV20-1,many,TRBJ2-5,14,CSASSTDGGKTQYF,TGCAGTGCTAGTTCGACCGACGGGGGAAAGACCCAGTACTTC
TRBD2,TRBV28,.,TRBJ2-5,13,CASMRERQETQYF,TGTGCCAGCATGCGGGAGAGACAAGAGACCCAGTACTTC
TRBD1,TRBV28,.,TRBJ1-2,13,CASSTGTGNGYTF,TGTGCCAGCAGTACCGGGACAGGGAATGGCTACACCTTC
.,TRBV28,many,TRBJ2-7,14,CASSPTQWTYEQYF,TGTGCCAGCAGCCCCACCCAGTGGACCTACGAGCAGTACTTC
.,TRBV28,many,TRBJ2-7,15,CASSFRGLRIYEQYF,TGTGCCAGCAGTTTCCGAGGCCTCAGGATCTACGAGCAGTACTTC
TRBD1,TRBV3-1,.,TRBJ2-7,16,CGSSQEWDSLSYEQYF,TGTGGCAGCAGCCAAGAGTGGGACAGCCTTTCCTACGAGCAGTACTTC
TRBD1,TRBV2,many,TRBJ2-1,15,CASSLGGTGYDEQFF,TGTGCCAGCAGCCTAGGGGGGACAGGGTACGATGAGCAGTTCTTC
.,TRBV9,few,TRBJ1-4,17,CASSVVGSPSTNEKLFF,TGTGCCAGCAGCGTAGTGGGCAGTCCCTCGACTAATGAAAAACTGTTTTTT
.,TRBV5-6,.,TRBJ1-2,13,CASSSVAGYGYTF,TGTGCCAGCAGCTCAGTGGCAGGGTATGGCTACACCTTC
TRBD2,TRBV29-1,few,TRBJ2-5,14,CSVGVAGGTETQYF,TGCAGCGTTGGGGTAGCGGGAGGGACAGAGACCCAGTACTTC
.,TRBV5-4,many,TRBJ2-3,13,CASSLDSTDTQYF,TGTGCCAGCAGCTTAGACAGCACAGATACGCAGTATTTT
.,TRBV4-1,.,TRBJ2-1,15,CASSQIRGFHNEQFF,TGCGCCAGCAGCCAAATTCGGGGGTTCCACAATGAGCAGTTCTTC
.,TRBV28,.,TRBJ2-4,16,CASSLSSGIAGKIQYF,TGTGCCAGCAGTTTGTCCTCAGGGATTGCCGGAAAAATTCAGTACTTC